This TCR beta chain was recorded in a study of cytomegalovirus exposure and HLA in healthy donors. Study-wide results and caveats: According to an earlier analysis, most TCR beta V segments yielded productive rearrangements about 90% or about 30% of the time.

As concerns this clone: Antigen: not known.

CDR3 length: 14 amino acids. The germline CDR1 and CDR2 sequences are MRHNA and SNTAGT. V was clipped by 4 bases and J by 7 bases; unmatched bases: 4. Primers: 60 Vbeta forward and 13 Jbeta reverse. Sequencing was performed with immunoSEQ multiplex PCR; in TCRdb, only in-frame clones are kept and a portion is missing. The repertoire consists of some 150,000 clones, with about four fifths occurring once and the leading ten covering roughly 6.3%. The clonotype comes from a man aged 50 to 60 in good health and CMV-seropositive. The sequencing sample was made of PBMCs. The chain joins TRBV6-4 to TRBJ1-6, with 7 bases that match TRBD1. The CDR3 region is CASSASQGNSPLHF. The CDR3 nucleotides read TGTGCCAGCAGTGCTTCACAGGGGAATTCACCCCTCCACTTT.